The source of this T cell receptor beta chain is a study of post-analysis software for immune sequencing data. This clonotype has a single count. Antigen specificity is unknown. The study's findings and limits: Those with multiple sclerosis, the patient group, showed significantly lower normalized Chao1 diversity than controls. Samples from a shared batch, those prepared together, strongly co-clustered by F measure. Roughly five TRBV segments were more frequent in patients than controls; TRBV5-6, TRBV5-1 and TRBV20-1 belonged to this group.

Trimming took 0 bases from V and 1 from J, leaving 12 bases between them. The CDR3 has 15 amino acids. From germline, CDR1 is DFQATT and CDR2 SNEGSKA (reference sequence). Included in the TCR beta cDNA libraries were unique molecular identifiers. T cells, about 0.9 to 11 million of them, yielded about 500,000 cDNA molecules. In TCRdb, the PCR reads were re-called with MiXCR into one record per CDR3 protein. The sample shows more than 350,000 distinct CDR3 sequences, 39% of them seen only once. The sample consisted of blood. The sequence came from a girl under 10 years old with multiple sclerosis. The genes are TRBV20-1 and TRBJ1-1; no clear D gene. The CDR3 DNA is TGCAGTGCTAGAGATGCGCGACAACGGAACACTGAAGCTTTCTTT. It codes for CSARDARQRNTEAFF.